These 21 T cell receptor delta chains were all obtained from the same sample, sequenced in a study of γδ T cells in repeated Plasmodium falciparum infection. TCRdb re-called clones from the multiplex PCR reads via CATT. The sample records around 89,000 delta-chain clones, around 1.4% being singletons. Gammadelta T cells were flow-sorted from PBMC into Vgamma9/Vdelta2+ and Vdelta2-negative populations for bulk analysis. Input material: gamma-delta T cells from blood. These receptor sequences come from a pool of human donors (malaria-infected and uninfected, not separated).

This clone came up a few times. This DNA translates differently at residue 15 from the TCRdb protein, which is that of a much larger clone; a read error is likely, and the protein shown is the DNA's own translation. This chain connects TRDV1 to TRDJ1; a weak D match, TRDD3 (6 bases). Per the germline V gene, CDR1 is TSWWSYY and CDR2 is QGS. The CDR3 is made up of 22 amino acids. The germline V and J ends were trimmed by 5 bases and 7 bases, with 41 bases remaining between them. CDR3 residues: CALGRSPPRTFSTGMSQGKLIF. Written as DNA, the CDR3 is TGTGCTCTTGGGAGATCCCCACCTAGGACTTTCTCTACTGGGATGTCCCAGGGTAAACTCATCTTT.

About this clone: A much larger clone differs by one base, so this may be a read error. The identical CDR3 is also encoded by other nucleotide sequences in the sample. This chain connects TRDV1 to TRDJ1; 10 bases line up with TRDD3. CDR1 is TSWWSYY, CDR2 QGS, per germline. The CDR3 is made up of 22 amino acids. V shed 0 bases and J 4 bases; nucleotides not matched to a gene: 23. The CDR3 DNA reads TGTGCTCTTGGGGAACTAAGGGGGGGGCAGTATCTGGGGGATAAGGCGGTCGATAAACTCATCTTT. It specifies CALGELRGGQYLGDKAVDKLIF.

This clone was observed many times. Translating this DNA gives a protein that differs at residue 6 from the TCRdb one, which belongs to a much larger clone; a read error is likely, and the protein shown is this translation. The CDR3 region has the DNA TGTGCTCTTGGGGATCCTACTACCGATAAACTCATCTTT. The encoded protein is CALGDPTTDKLIF. The chain carries TRDV1 and TRDJ1, with D possibly matching TRDD2 (6 bases). Trimming stripped 3 bases from V and 2 bases from J, with 7 bases between. The CDR3 contains 13 residues. From germline, CDR1 is TSWWSYY and CDR2 QGS.

Remarks on this clone: TCRdb attributes to this sequence the protein of a much larger clone, which differs from the DNA translation at residue 12; a read error is likely, and the protein displayed is translated from the DNA. The genes are TRDV1 and TRDJ1; 8 bases are shared with TRDD2. The J gene, left out of TCRdb, was set here by checking the DNA against germline. This CDR3 contains 16 residues. Germline V gives CDR1 TSWWSYY, CDR2 QGS. The CDR3 DNA reads TGTGCTCTTGGGAAACTTCCTACTAGGATGGGGACTAAACTCATCTTT. Translation: CALGKLPTRMGTKLIF.

A word on this clone: The protein given by TCRdb reflects a much larger clone and differs at residue 6 from this DNA's translation, likely from a read error; the protein shown is the DNA's translation. V gene TRDV2 combines with J gene TRDJ1, with D uncertain. This CDR3 is 11 amino acids long. Germline assignment: CDR1 GEAIGNYY and CDR2 EKD. V gave up 8 bases and J gave up 3 bases, with 9 bases separating them. Here the CDR3 DNA reads TGTGCCTACTCCCTCGCCGATAAACTCATCTTT. It is translated as CAYSLADKLIF.

This clone has more than one count but fewer than ten. The protein TCRdb gives is from a much larger clone and does not agree with this DNA's translation at residue 11, likely a read error; the protein shown here comes from the DNA. The chain joins TRDV1 to TRDJ1, with no clear D. The CDR3 runs to 21 residues. V dropped 0 bases and J dropped 0 bases, with 26 bases sitting between them. CDR1 is TSWWSYY, CDR2 QGS, per germline. The CDR3 DNA reads as TGTGCTCTTGGGGAACTAGCGGTGGCGGGACCCTCAAGGTGGTACACCGATAAACTCATCTTT. It specifies CALGELAVAGPSRWYTDKLIF.

This clone was counted at least ten times. TCRdb attributes to this sequence the protein of a much larger clone, which differs from the DNA translation at residue 11; a read error is likely, and the protein displayed is translated from the DNA. The chain combines TRDV2 with TRDJ1, with TRDD3 matching 10 bases. CDR1 and CDR2 from the germline V gene are GEAIGNYY and EKD. After removal of 0 bases from V and 0 bases from J, the junction contained 9 bases not matched to a gene. This CDR3 has 18 amino acids. The CDR3 region is CACDTSTGGSPYTDKLIF. The CDR3 DNA reads TGTGCCTGTGACACCTCCACTGGGGGATCACCGTACACCGATAAACTCATCTTT.

In regard to this clone: This likely reflects a read error, since a far larger clone is one base away. The same CDR3 also results from other DNA sequences found in this sample. The chain employs TRDV3 and TRDJ1, with D tentatively TRDD3 (5 bases). The CDR3 length is 11 residues. Per germline, CDR1 TVYSNPD and CDR2 GDNSRS (reference sequence). The CDR3 DNA follows: TGTGCTCCCTGGGAATCCGATAAACTCATCTTT. It translates to CAPWESDKLIF.

To note about this clone: A read error likely explains why the TCRdb protein, taken from a much larger clone, differs from this DNA's translation at residue 6; the protein shown is translated from the DNA. V and J are TRDV1 and TRDJ1, with TRDD3 identical over 10 bases. No J gene is reported in TCRdb; it was inferred here by comparing the DNA with germline. Germline CDR1 is TSWWSYY and CDR2 is QGS. The CDR3 sequence is 15 residues long. Trimming took 2 bases from V and 8 from J; bases not matched to a gene: 8. This chain's CDR3 is CALGEGEWGIPKLIF. The CDR3 DNA is TGTGCTCTTGGGGAAGGTGAATGGGGGATACCGAAACTCATCTTT.

About this clone itself: A read error likely explains why the TCRdb protein, taken from a much larger clone, differs from this DNA's translation at residue 7; the protein shown is translated from the DNA. The chain joins TRDV2 to TRDJ3; 7 bases line up with TRDD3. Germline CDR1 and CDR2: GEAIGNYY and EKD. The ends lost 0 bases at V and 0 bases at J; junction bases unmatched: 10. CDR3 length: 20 amino acids. The CDR3 coding sequence is TGTGCCTGTGACACCGTTCCGGGATACAAGAGCTCCTGGGACACCCGACAGATGTTTTTC. As protein: CACDTVPGYKSSWDTRQMFF.

This clone was recorded a few times. Since a far larger clone is one base different, this is likely a read error. Other DNA sequences in the sample encode the same CDR3. The genes are TRDV1 and TRDJ1, with TRDD3 as a possible D gene (5 bases). Germline CDR1 reads TSWWSYY; CDR2 reads QGS. V dropped 3 bases and J dropped 4 bases, with 12 bases sitting between them. The length of the CDR3 is 14 residues. CDR3 residues: CALGEDRGDDKLIF. The DNA of the CDR3 is TGTGCTCTTGGGGAGGATAGAGGAGACGATAAACTCATCTTT.

This clone is classed as medium-sized. Other DNA variants within this sample encode the same CDR3. The chain combines TRDV1 with TRDJ1; TRDD3 agrees at 8 bases. Germline V gene lookup returns CDR1 TSWWSYY and CDR2 QGS. There are 17 residues in the CDR3. V lost 0 bases to trimming and J lost 1 base; unmatched junction nucleotides: 7. CDR3 in amino acids: CALGELSGIPFTDKLIF. CDR3 DNA sequence: TGTGCTCTTGGGGAACTTTCGGGGATACCCTTCACCGATAAACTCATCTTT.

This clone rates as medium-sized. The chain employs TRDV1 and TRDJ1; D not certain. This CDR3 spans 20 amino acids. Germline V gene lookup returns CDR1 TSWWSYY and CDR2 QGS. Trimming took 1 base from V and 1 from J, leaving 25 bases between them. The CDR3 protein is CALGERGDSPRRRFTDKLIF. CDR3 coding DNA: TGTGCTCTTGGGGAACGGGGCGATAGCCCTCGCCGACGTTTCACCGATAAACTCATCTTT.

This clone was observed a handful of times. This likely traces to a read error, being one base from a far larger clone. The sample carries other DNA sequences with the same CDR3. J is TRDJ4 and V is TRDV1; tentatively, D is TRDD3 (6 bases). The J gene was not available in TCRdb and was assigned here by matching the DNA to germline segments. Germline V gene lookup returns CDR1 TSWWSYY and CDR2 QGS. Deletions cut 0 bases from V and 0 bases from J, with 14 bases between. This CDR3 contains 16 residues. The CDR3: CALGELGGHPARPLIF. The CDR3 coding sequence is TGTGCTCTTGGGGAACTCGGGGGACACCCAGCCAGACCCCTGATCTTT.

About this clone: Only one base separates this from a far larger clonotype, so it likely reflects a read error. The same CDR3 also results from other DNA sequences found in this sample. The rearrangement uses TRDV1 and TRDJ1; a possible D gene is TRDD3 (5 bases). TCRdb offers no J gene call, so here the DNA was matched to germline to obtain one. The germline CDR1 and CDR2 sequences are TSWWSYY and QGS. V was pared by 2 bases and J by 1 base, with 26 bases between. The CDR3 consists of 20 residues. CDR3 nucleotide sequence: TGTGCTCTTGGGGAAAACAGTGGGCCATCCTCGGGGGTCCTCACCGATAAACTCATCTTT. The encoded protein is CALGENSGPSSGVLTDKLIF.

This clone has only a few counts. The TCRdb protein, from a much larger clone, departs from this DNA's translation at residue 3, likely by read error; the protein shown derives from the DNA. The chain is built from TRDV1 and TRDJ1; a possible D gene is TRDD3 (6 bases). The CDR3 totals 21 residues. Germline V gives CDR1 TSWWSYY, CDR2 QGS. CDR3 DNA: TGTGCTCCTGGGGAACGGATCCGCAAAAGGGGCCATACAGCGTACACCGATAAACTCATCTTT. The encoded protein is CAPGERIRKRGHTAYTDKLIF.

This clone was seen at least ten times. The protein TCRdb gives is from a much larger clone and does not agree with this DNA's translation at residue 18, likely a read error; the protein shown here comes from the DNA. The V gene is TRDV1, the J gene TRDJ1; 10 nucleotides agree with TRDD3. In germline, CDR1 is TSWWSYY, CDR2 QGS. This CDR3 has 20 residues. CDR3 DNA sequence: TGTGCTCTTGGGGAACTACGACCAGACTGGGGGATCAAGTACACCGATAAACCCATCTTT. It codes for CALGELRPDWGIKYTDKPIF.

This clone was observed a handful of times. A read error likely explains this, since a far larger clone differs by one base. The sample contains more than one DNA sequence encoding this CDR3. V and J are TRDV1 and TRDJ4; the match to TRDD3 covers 13 bases. TCRdb gives no J gene; it was assigned here by matching the DNA to germline. The length of the CDR3 is 22 residues. Germline CDR1 and CDR2: TSWWSYY and QGS. The DNA of the CDR3 is TGTGCTCTCGGGGAACTAGCCAATTTCATTACTGGGGGATACGCCCCGGCCAGACCCCTGATCTTT. Its translation: CALGELANFITGGYAPARPLIF.

With respect to this clone: The translation of this DNA and the TCRdb protein of a much larger clone differ at residue 6, probably owing to a read error; the protein shown here is translated from the DNA. This sequence joins TRDV1 and TRDJ1; no firm D call. The CDR3 sequence is 16 residues long. V was clipped by 2 bases and J by 0 bases, with 13 bases between them. Germline lookup yields CDR1 TSWWSYY and CDR2 QGS. Here the CDR3 DNA reads TGTGCTCTTGGGGAAGTCCGTCAGGGGTACACCGATAAACTCATCTTT. This codes for CALGEVRQGYTDKLIF.

The table lists this clone with a few counts. TCRdb assigns this DNA the protein of a much larger clone, which departs from its translation at residue 4; this likely reflects a read error, and the protein shown comes from translating the DNA. V and J are TRDV2 and TRDJ2; a weak D match, TRDD3 (6 bases). The J gene comes from matching the DNA to germline here; TCRdb lacks it. In germline, CDR1 is GEAIGNYY, CDR2 EKD. The CDR3 totals 17 residues. The CDR3 here is CACNTVLGTNLTAQLFF. The DNA for the CDR3 is TGTGCCTGTAACACCGTACTGGGAACGAACCTGACAGCACAACTCTTCTTT.

For this clone: A far more abundant clone sits one base away, making this likely a read error. The sample carries other DNA sequences with the same CDR3. The chain employs TRDV1 and TRDJ1, with D possibly called TRDD2 or TRDD3 (8 bases each). Germline CDR1 reads TSWWSYY; CDR2 reads QGS. The germline V and J ends were trimmed by 5 bases and 8 bases, with 24 bases remaining between them. The CDR3 consists of 16 residues. The CDR3 reads CALGPLPNWGDDKLIF. CDR3 nucleotide sequence: TGTGCTCTTGGGCCCCTTCCTAACTGGGGGGACGACAAACTCATCTTT.